Below are 25 T cell receptor beta chains sequenced from a single sample in a study of T cells in women clearing cervical HPV infection. Assay: immunoSEQ multiplex PCR; the TCRdb copy retains only in-frame clones and omits some. The sample totals about 31,000 clones; its top ten clones hold around 3%. Sequencing was done on a sample of blood buffy coat. Every receptor here comes from a woman between 18 and 69 years old with a cervical HPV16 infection that either progressed to CIN3+ or cleared (not recorded which).

As to this clone: The CDR3 extends 3 residues past the end of the read, so its final part is completed from the germline J gene. V and J are TRBV2 and TRBJ1-2; TRBD1 matches 10 bases. Germline CDR1 SNHLY, CDR2 FYNNEI. The CDR3 runs 14 residues. CDR3: CASMWGQGIRGYTF. The sequenced CDR3 bases are TGTGCCAGCATGTGGGGACAGGGGATCCGGGGC.

Regarding this clone: The read finishes 3 residues shy of the CDR3 end, and the germline J gene is used to complete it. This chain uses TRBV30 with TRBJ2-4; possibly TRBD1 for D (7 bases). Looked up from germline, CDR1 is GTSNPN and CDR2 is SVGIG (reference sequence). CDR3 size: 13 residues. Incomplete CDR3 DNA: TGTGCCTGGAGTGGACAGGGAGGACGTGGT. Encoded protein: CAWSGQGGRG. The whole CDR3 protein reads CAWSGQGGRGQYF.

A word on this clone: The missing CDR3 end, 3 residues past where the read stops, is filled in from the germline J gene. This chain connects TRBV20-1 to TRBJ2-5; 13 positions match TRBD2. This CDR3 region has 17 residues. Per germline, CDR1 DFQATT and CDR2 SNEGSKA (reference sequence). With 0 bases clipped from V and 7 bases from J, the junction kept 11 bases outside the gene matches. Partial CDR3 DNA: TGCAGTGCTAGAGAGAGAACTAGCGGGGGGGGAATAGGGACC. Translated, it gives CSARERTSGGGIGT. The whole CDR3 sequence reads CSARERTSGGGIGTQYF.

Turning to this clone: The CDR3 end lies 3 residues beyond the end of the read and is filled in from the germline J gene. The chain links TRBV20-1 to TRBJ1-1; TRBD1 is a possible D gene (6 bases). Trimming took 0 bases from V and 5 from J, leaving 13 bases between them. Germline CDR1 DFQATT, CDR2 SNEGSKA (reference sequence). The CDR3 runs to 14 residues. CDR3 sequence reads: CSARDGRGETEAFF. CDR3 DNA (partial): TGCAGTGCTAGAGATGGCAGGGGTGAGACTGAA.

With respect to this clone: The read comes to an end 3 residues before the CDR3 does, leaving the germline J gene to fill in the end. V is TRBV18 and J is TRBJ1-1, with 7 bases that match TRBD1. The CDR3 spans 18 residues. V was pared by 1 base and J by 5 bases, with 16 bases of the junction left unmatched. Germline V gene sequence: CDR1 KGHSH, CDR2 LQKENI. The CDR3 bases that were read are TGTGCCAGCTCACCACGGAAGGGGGCGCCGGGAGTCAAGACTGAA. Residues: CASSPRKGAPGVKTE. The full CDR3 is CASSPRKGAPGVKTEAFF.

To note about this clone: The read ends 3 residues shy of where the CDR3 ends; the end is completed using the germline J gene. J is TRBJ1-2 and V is TRBV6-1, with D tentatively TRBD1 (6 bases). The CDR3 is 14 residues long. Germline CDR1 reads MNHNS; CDR2 reads SASEGT. The ends were cut back, 2 bases at V and 3 bases at J, with 10 bases in the middle. CDR3 DNA, as far as it was read: TGTGCCAGCAGTGAAACGGACAGCTACTATGGC. This sequence encodes CASSETDSYYG. The CDR3 in its entirety is CASSETDSYYGYTF.

To note about this clone: The read terminates 3 residues ahead of where the CDR3 ends, so the germline J gene completes it. J is TRBJ2-2 and V is TRBV5-1; no firm D call. Germline V lookup: CDR1 SGHRS, CDR2 YFSETQ. V lost 2 bases and J 6 bases, leaving 11 bases between the germline ends. This CDR3 has 14 amino acids. CDR3 amino acids: CASSFIAEAGELFF. CDR3 bases read: TGCGCCAGCAGCTTCATCGCAGAAGCCGGGGAG.

With respect to this clone: Coverage ceases 3 residues before the CDR3 finishes, and the germline J gene fills in the end. J is TRBJ2-3 and V is TRBV19; D unresolved. The CDR3 runs to 15 residues. Trimming shortened V by 5 bases and J by 3 bases, and 15 bases separated the two germline ends. Germline V lookup: CDR1 LNHDA, CDR2 SQIVND (reference sequence). The CDR3 reads CASSYDRVLTDTQYF. CDR3 bases read: TGTGCCAGTAGTTACGACCGGGTATTGACAGATACG.

Comments on this clone: The read falls 3 residues short of the CDR3 end, and the missing part is taken from the germline J gene. V gene TRBV7-3 combines with J gene TRBJ2-2; D is undetermined. Trimming cost V 5 bases and J 0 bases, with 7 bases left between them. From germline, CDR1 is SGHTA and CDR2 FQGTGA. The CDR3 is 14 residues long. The CDR3 DNA, read in part, is TGTGCCAGCAGCACGCAGGCGAACACCGGGGAG. Its protein product is CASSTQANTGE. From start to end, the CDR3 is CASSTQANTGELFF.

Of note for this clone: The read gets to within 3 residues of the CDR3 end, and the germline J gene fills in the rest. This sequence joins TRBV7-3 and TRBJ1-1, with D perhaps matching TRBD1 (5 bases). Germline V CDR1 and CDR2: SGHTA, FQGTGA. The CDR3 runs 13 residues. CDR3 protein: CASSLTGADTAFF. The covered CDR3 bases are TGTGCCAGCAGCTTAACAGGGGCAGATACG.

Concerning this clone itself: The read falls 3 residues short of the CDR3 end, and the missing part is taken from the germline J gene. The chain has TRBV11-2 and TRBJ1-1; perhaps TRBD1 as D (6 bases). Germline V gives CDR1 SGHAT, CDR2 FQNNGV. V lost 3 bases and J 5 bases, leaving 10 bases between the germline ends. The CDR3 length is 13 residues. Partial CDR3 DNA: TGTGCCAGCAGCTTTCAGGGGAGGACTGAA. It is translated as CASSFQGRTE. The CDR3, in full, reads CASSFQGRTEAFF. Using reference TRBV11-2 and TRBJ1-1 for the parts outside the CDR3, the full variable domain is EAGVAQSPRYKIIEKRQSVAFWCNPISGHATLYWYQQILGQGPKLLIQFQNNGVVDDSQLPKDRFSAERLKGVDSTLKIQPAKLEDSAVYLCASSFQGRTEAFFGQGTRLTVV.

Note on this clone: The read halts 3 residues ahead of the CDR3 end, with the missing end drawn from the germline J gene. The chain employs TRBV5-1 and TRBJ1-2, with D possibly matching TRBD1 (6 bases). CDR3 length: 13 residues. Germline CDR1 and CDR2: SGHRS and YFSETQ. CDR3 bases read: TGCGCCAGCAGCCGGGACACCACAGGGGGC. It yields the protein CASSRDTTGG. The whole CDR3 reads CASSRDTTGGYTF.

A note on this clone: The read is 3 residues too short to cover the CDR3 end, so that end is filled in from the germline J gene. The rearrangement uses TRBV2 and TRBJ1-4; no definite D call. CDR1 SNHLY and CDR2 FYNNEI come from the germline V gene. The CDR3 spans 13 residues. Partial CDR3 DNA: TGTGCCAGCAGTGAACCACTCAATTCACCA. Protein sequence: CASSEPLNSP. The CDR3 in its entirety is CASSEPLNSPLFF.

The CDR3 bases that were read are TGTGCCAGCAGCTTTAGACGGCGGGGCACAGATACG. This gives the protein CASSFRRRGTDT. The CDR3 as a whole reads CASSFRRRGTDTQYF. V gene TRBV11-2 combines with J gene TRBJ2-3, with a possible D match to TRBD2 (5 bases). Read sequence stops 3 residues before the CDR3 end, and the germline J gene provides the missing end. CDR1 SGHAT and CDR2 FQNNGV come from the germline V gene. V lost 3 bases, J lost 1 base, and 11 bases lay in between. This CDR3 has 15 residues.

For this clone: The read gets to within 3 residues of the CDR3 end, and the germline J gene fills in the rest. The J gene is TRBJ2-5, the V gene TRBV5-1; D perhaps matches TRBD1 (5 bases). From germline, CDR1 is SGHRS and CDR2 YFSETQ. CDR3 length: 15 amino acids. The V and J ends lost 0 bases and 4 bases respectively, with 13 bases between them. The CDR3: CASSLANGAGETQYF. The part of the CDR3 DNA that was read is TGCGCCAGCAGCTTGGCCAATGGGGCCGGAGAGACC.

Points on this clone: The CDR3 is cut off 3 residues early in the read; its end comes from the germline J gene. The chain carries TRBV5-6 and TRBJ2-5, with D tentatively TRBD1 (6 bases). Germline V gene lookup returns CDR1 SGHDT and CDR2 YYEEEE. V lost 7 bases and J 4 bases, leaving 17 bases between the germline ends. The length of the CDR3 is 14 residues. The sequenced CDR3 bases are TGTGCCAGCCACGAGGCAGGGGTGGTAGAGACC. It is translated as CASHEAGVVET. The complete CDR3 reads CASHEAGVVETQYF.

About this clone: The read comes to an end 3 residues before the CDR3 does, leaving the germline J gene to fill in the end. The chain combines TRBV19 with TRBJ2-1; the match to TRBD2 covers 8 bases. The CDR3 runs to 17 residues. CDR1 is LNHDA and CDR2 is SQIVND in the germline V gene (reference sequence). J was trimmed by 0 bases and V by 5 bases; bases with no gene match: 9. This CDR3 reads CASSSPPRGVSYNEQFF. The DNA read from the CDR3 is TGTGCCAGTAGTTCCCCTCCGCGGGGGGTCTCCTACAATGAG. Complete variable domain (other parts from reference TRBV19 and TRBJ2-1): DGGITQSPKYLFRKEGQNVTLSCEQNLNHDAMYWYRQDPGQGLRLIYYSQIVNDFQKGDIAEGYSVSREKKESFPLTVTSAQKNPTAFYLCASSSPPRGVSYNEQFFGPGTRLTVL.

For this clone: The sequence runs out 3 residues before the end of the CDR3; the remainder is reconstructed from the germline J gene. The rearrangement uses TRBV4-2 and TRBJ2-3, with TRBD1 matching over 8 bases. Germline V gene sequence: CDR1 LGHNA, CDR2 YNFKEQ. V dropped 4 bases and J dropped 0; count of bases not matched to a gene: 9. CDR3 length: 17 residues. The sequenced part of the CDR3 DNA is TGTGCCAGCAGCCCGAAACCGGGACAGGATAGCACAGATACG. Residues: CASSPKPGQDSTDT. Given in full, the CDR3 is CASSPKPGQDSTDTQYF.

As concerns this clone: The read halts 3 residues ahead of the CDR3 end, with the missing end drawn from the germline J gene. The rearrangement joins TRBV7-2 to TRBJ2-7, with unresolved D. This CDR3 has 14 amino acids. Germline lookup yields CDR1 SGHTA and CDR2 FQGNSA. V shed 1 base and J shed 3 bases, with 10 bases lying between them. CDR3 sequence: CASSLGQAHYEQYF. CDR3 bases read: TGTGCCAGCAGCTTAGGACAAGCCCACTACGAG.

Turning to this clone: Read coverage stops 3 residues before the CDR3 terminus; the germline J gene supplies the remainder. The rearrangement joins TRBV20-1 to TRBJ2-5; a possible D gene is TRBD1 (6 bases). The V gene lost 4 bases and the J gene lost 7 bases, with 13 bases spanning the gap. The CDR3 loop spans 12 amino acids. Germline V CDR1 and CDR2: DFQATT, SNEGSKA (reference sequence). The chain's CDR3 is CSAIADSPTQYF. The CDR3 bases that were read are TGCAGTGCTATTGCGGACAGCCCGACC.

Concerning this clone itself: The read ends 3 residues early relative to the CDR3; the germline J gene fills the gap. The sample contains more than one DNA sequence encoding this CDR3. J is TRBJ1-3 and V is TRBV18; D may be TRBD1 (5 bases). CDR1 is KGHSH and CDR2 is LQKENI in the germline V gene. CDR3 length equals 18 residues. Trimming shortened V by 3 bases and J by 0 bases, and 18 bases separated the two germline ends. The part of the CDR3 DNA that was read is TGTGCCAGCTCACCTGTGTTTGCAGGGCCTTTCTCTGGAAACACC. Its protein is CASSPVFAGPFSGNT. The whole CDR3 sequence reads CASSPVFAGPFSGNTIYF.

In terms of frequency, this clone is medium-sized. The CDR3 goes on 3 residues after the read ends, and that part is filled in from the germline J gene. The chain links TRBV20-1 to TRBJ1-1, with 7 bases that match TRBD1. Trimming removed 0 bases from V and 1 base from J; junction bases left unmatched: 8. CDR3 length: 16 residues. Germline V gene data show CDR1 as DFQATT and CDR2 as SNEGSKA (reference sequence). CDR3 DNA (partial): TGCAGTGCTAGAGATTCCGGGACAGCGACGAACACTGAA. Its protein is CSARDSGTATNTE. The full-length CDR3 reads as CSARDSGTATNTEAFF.

Note on this clone: With the read ending 3 residues before the CDR3 end, the germline J gene is used to fill in that end. The chain has TRBV20-1 and TRBJ2-4; the D is unclear. CDR1 is DFQATT and CDR2 is SNEGSKA in the germline V gene (reference sequence). The CDR3 has 11 amino acids. CDR3 amino acids: CSAREEPGQYF. Partial CDR3 DNA: TGCAGTGCTAGAGAAGAGCCTGGT.

Comments on this clone: The read ends 3 residues before the CDR3 terminus; that terminus is restored from the germline J gene. V is TRBV2 and J is TRBJ2-3; D may be TRBD2 (5 bases). Trimming left V 11 bases short and J 6 bases short, with 15 bases between. CDR3 length equals 12 residues. Germline CDR1 reads SNHLY; CDR2 reads FYNNEI. The CDR3 reads CAARRLSDTQYF. The DNA read from the CDR3 is TGTGCCGCCCGGAGACTAAGCGATACG.

For this clone: The CDR3 end falls 3 residues outside the read, so it is completed with the germline J gene. The rearrangement joins TRBV5-4 to TRBJ1-1; unclear D gene. Between the trimmed V and J ends, which lost 0 bases and 2 bases, there was a span of 5 bases. This CDR3 contains 13 residues. Germline CDR1 and CDR2: SGHNT and YYREEE (reference sequence). Partial CDR3 DNA: TGTGCCAGCAGCTTGGCGGTAAACACTGAA. It translates to CASSLAVNTE. In full, the CDR3 reads CASSLAVNTEAFF.